Detailed here is one TCR beta chain. Its antigen is still unknown. Sorted CD4+ subsets: naive, central memory, regulatory, stem cell-like memory (CD45RO/CCR7/CD25/CD127/CD95/CD27 panel). These data are taken from a study of beta chain features in type 1 diabetes. Overall study: About 110,000,000 sorted cells were examined across all samples.

Whole-study results and caveats: Shorter TCRB CDR3s, moderately but significantly so, were found in Type 1 diabetes patients in all four CD4+ subsets. The naive, central memory and Treg TCRB repertoires showed an apparent similarity that was greater among patients than among healthy donors.

The investigators reverse transcribed all of the isolated RNA, so they sequenced expressed TCRB transcripts. Produced via immunoSEQ multiplex PCR; TCRdb's table is partial and in-frame only. Seen here are more than 140,000 clones, less than 10% observed once, and the top ten hold 0.55% to 0.75%. The V and J ends lost 7 bases and 6 bases respectively, with 16 bases between them. The CDR3 extends over 14 amino acids. CDR1 and CDR2 (germline): MNHNS, SASEGT. Sequencing input: central memory CD4+ T cells from blood. This clonotype originated in a woman in her thirties or forties in good health. The chain recombines TRBV6-1 with TRBJ2-1; D possibly corresponds to TRBD2 (7 bases). The chain's CDR3 is CASTRGALGNEQFF. CDR3 sequence (DNA): TGTGCCAGCACCCGGGGGGCTTTGGGCAATGAGCAGTTCTTC.